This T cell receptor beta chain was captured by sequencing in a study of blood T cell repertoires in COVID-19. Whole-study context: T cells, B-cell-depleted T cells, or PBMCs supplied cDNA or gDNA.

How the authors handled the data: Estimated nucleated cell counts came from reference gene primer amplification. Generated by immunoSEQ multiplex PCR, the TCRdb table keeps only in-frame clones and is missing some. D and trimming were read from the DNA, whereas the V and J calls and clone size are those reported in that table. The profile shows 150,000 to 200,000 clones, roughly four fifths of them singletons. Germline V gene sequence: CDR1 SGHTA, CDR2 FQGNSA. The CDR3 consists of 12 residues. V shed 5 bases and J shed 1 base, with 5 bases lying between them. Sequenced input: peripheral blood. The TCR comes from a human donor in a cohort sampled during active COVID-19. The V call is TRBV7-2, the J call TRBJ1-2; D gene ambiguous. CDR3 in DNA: TGTGCCAGCAGCGTCCATAACTATGGCTACACCTTC. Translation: CASSVHNYGYTF.